This T cell receptor beta chain was observed in a study of OX40 agonist ivuxolimab in advanced cancers. About the study: Patients received ivuxolimab, an intravenous treatment, every 2 weeks at 0.01 to 10 mg/kg.

The V gene's germline CDR1 is SGHTA and CDR2 FQGTGA. Trimming left V 5 bases short and J 6 bases short, with 16 bases between. This CDR3 is built from 15 residues. Here immunoSEQ multiplex PCR was the method, and the copy in TCRdb shows in-frame clones only, minus some. This table has 13,000 to 15,000 clones, 65% to 80% appearing once. There are a few counts of this clone. The gene calls are TRBV7-3 and TRBJ1-4; D is unclear. The receptor's source is an adult with an advanced solid tumor such as melanoma, head and neck, liver or kidney cancer. Sequencing was performed on CD4+ or CD8+ T cells sorted from blood, taken in a trial of the OX40 agonist ivuxolimab. CDR3 sequence: CASSPGFGGDEKLFF. CDR3 nucleotide sequence: TGTGCCAGCAGCCCCGGGTTTGGAGGAGATGAAAAACTGTTTTTT.